A selection of T cell receptor beta chains follows, all from one sample in a study of human T cells and chemical hapten exposure. Via MiXCR, TCRdb re-called the RACE reads, giving one row per CDR3 protein. Of about 96,000 distinct CDR3 sequences listed, approximately 8.6% were seen once; the top ten hold about 2%. Sequencing was performed on whole blood, taken in connection with sensitization to the hapten diphenylcyclopropenone (DPC). The receptors derive from a woman aged 35 to 49 with alopecia areata. Some clones in this sample may be carry-over from other donors' samples. The CDR3 runs from the conserved cysteine through the conserved F or W. D genes are given only for firm matches. The size field is filled for only some rows; it gives once, few, many or a size class.

>TRBJ2-7|TRBV7-6|-|TRBD2
TGTGCCAGCAGCTTAGCCGAGGTGGGAGCGGGAGGGAGCTCCTACGAGCAGTACTTC
CASSLAEVGAGGSSYEQYF
>TRBJ1-5|TRBV12-3/TRBV12-4|many|TRBD1
TGTGCCAGCAGATCGACAGGGACAAAGCAGCCCCAGCATTTT
CASRSTGTKQPQHF
>TRBJ2-6|TRBV5-1|many|-
TGCGCCAGCAGCCAACAGAGCTCTGGGGCCAACGTCCTGACTTTC
CASSQQSSGANVLTF
>TRBJ2-5|TRBV28|few|-
TGTGCCAGCAGCAGGGGAAGGCCGGGGTTTCGAATCCAAGAGACCCAGTACTTC
CASSRGRPGFRIQETQYF
>TRBJ2-7|TRBV12-3/TRBV12-4|-|TRBD2
TGTGCCAGCAGCGAACAACGGACTAGCGGGGGCTCCTACGAGCAGTACTTC
CASSEQRTSGGSYEQYF
>TRBJ2-2|TRBV5-5|-|-
TGTGCCAGCAGCTTGGCATGGTTACCCGGGGAGCTGTTTTTT
CASSLAWLPGELFF
>TRBJ2-5|TRBV27|-|-
TGTGCCAGCAGTTTTGCAGGGGCCCTCCAAGAGACCCAGTACTTC
CASSFAGALQETQYF
>TRBJ1-1|TRBV28|few|-
TGTGCCCACAAGTGGGGAAAGGGTCAAAACACTGAAGCTTTCTTT
CAHKWGKGQNTEAFF
>TRBJ2-5|TRBV6-1|many|-
TGTGCCAGCGGGTCCGGGTCTAGTAGGCAAGAGACCCAGTACTTC
CASGSGSSRQETQYF
>TRBJ1-2|TRBV12-3/TRBV12-4|few|-
TGTGCCAGCAGTTTTGGCCCTAATTATGGCTACACCTTC
CASSFGPNYGYTF
>TRBJ2-1|TRBV20-1|-|TRBD2
TGCAGTGCTCTGACTAGCTCGGTACTCAATGAGCAGTTCTTC
CSALTSSVLNEQFF
>TRBJ2-5|TRBV28|few|-
TGTGCCAGCGGACCCTCGGTCGTACAGACCCAGTACTTC
CASGPSVVQTQYF
>TRBJ1-1|TRBV29-1|few|-
TGCAGCGTTGAAGTGTCGGGGGCAGGTACTGAAGCTTTCTTT
CSVEVSGAGTEAFF
>TRBJ2-2|TRBV27|many|-
TGTGCCAGCAGTCAGGGCGGGGAGCTGTTTTTT
CASSQGGELFF
>TRBJ2-3|TRBV9|-|-
TGTGCCAGCAGCTCTCGGACTGCTAGCACAGATACGCAGTATTTT
CASSSRTASTDTQYF